The clone carrying this T cell receptor (beta chain) has a handful of counts. Stable Graves' hyperthyroidism meant no ophthalmopathy progression within 18 months. RNA transcripts were the template for amplifying TCR beta CDR3 regions. In the first-round RT-PCR of the TCR CDR3, the HTBI primer set was used. TCRdb fed the multiplex PCR reads into MiXCR, producing one record per CDR3 protein. The table includes 300,000 to 450,000 distinct CDR3 sequences, about 15% detected once. The source of the sample is a study of T cells in Graves' hyperthyroidism and ophthalmopathy. V lost 6 bases to trimming and J lost 0 bases; unmatched junction nucleotides: 11. Germline values: CDR1 SEHNR, CDR2 FQNEAQ (reference sequence). The CDR3 contains 19 residues.

This clonotype was sampled from a woman aged 30 to 39 with Graves' hyperthyroidism. V usage is TRBV7-9 and J usage is TRBJ1-6, with 10 bases that match TRBD1. The sequenced material came from blood. CDR3 residues: CASRAAGTGASSYNSPLHF. The DNA of the CDR3 is TGTGCCAGCAGGGCTGCCGGGACAGGGGCGAGCTCCTATAATTCACCCCTCCACTTT.